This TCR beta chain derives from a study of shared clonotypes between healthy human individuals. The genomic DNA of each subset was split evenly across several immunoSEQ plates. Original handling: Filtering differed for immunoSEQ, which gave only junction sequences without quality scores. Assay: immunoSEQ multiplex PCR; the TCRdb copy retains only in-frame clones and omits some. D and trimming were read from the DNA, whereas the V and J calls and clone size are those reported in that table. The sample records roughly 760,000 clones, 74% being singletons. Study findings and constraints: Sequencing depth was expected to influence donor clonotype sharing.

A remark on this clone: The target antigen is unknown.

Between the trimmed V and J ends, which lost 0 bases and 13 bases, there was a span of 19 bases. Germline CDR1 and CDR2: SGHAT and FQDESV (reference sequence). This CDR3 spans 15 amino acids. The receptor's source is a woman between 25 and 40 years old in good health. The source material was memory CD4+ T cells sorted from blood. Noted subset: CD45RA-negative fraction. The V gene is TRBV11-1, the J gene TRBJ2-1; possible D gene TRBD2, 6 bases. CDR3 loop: CASSLARGLSTTQFF. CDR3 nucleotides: TGTGCCAGCAGCTTAGCGAGGGGACTCTCCACGACTCAGTTCTTC.